This entry concerns a single T cell receptor beta chain. This CDR3 spans 16 amino acids. Between the trimmed V and J ends, which lost 1 base and 4 bases, there was a span of 16 bases. Germline CDR1 and CDR2: SEHNR and FQNEAQ (reference sequence). Assay used: immunoSEQ multiplex PCR; TCRdb lists only in-frame clones, some missing. The data contain a few hundred thousand clones, around 90% of them singletons. This entry is derived from a study of blood T cell repertoires in COVID-19. Sequencing was carried out using peripheral blood. The origin of this receptor is a young woman with COVID-19, enrolled during active disease. V usage is TRBV7-9 and J usage is TRBJ1-1; TRBD1 might be the D (6 bases). The CDR3 loop is CASSLEQGRWGTEAFF. In DNA, the CDR3 is TGTGCCAGCAGCTTAGAACAGGGAAGATGGGGCACTGAAGCTTTCTTT.